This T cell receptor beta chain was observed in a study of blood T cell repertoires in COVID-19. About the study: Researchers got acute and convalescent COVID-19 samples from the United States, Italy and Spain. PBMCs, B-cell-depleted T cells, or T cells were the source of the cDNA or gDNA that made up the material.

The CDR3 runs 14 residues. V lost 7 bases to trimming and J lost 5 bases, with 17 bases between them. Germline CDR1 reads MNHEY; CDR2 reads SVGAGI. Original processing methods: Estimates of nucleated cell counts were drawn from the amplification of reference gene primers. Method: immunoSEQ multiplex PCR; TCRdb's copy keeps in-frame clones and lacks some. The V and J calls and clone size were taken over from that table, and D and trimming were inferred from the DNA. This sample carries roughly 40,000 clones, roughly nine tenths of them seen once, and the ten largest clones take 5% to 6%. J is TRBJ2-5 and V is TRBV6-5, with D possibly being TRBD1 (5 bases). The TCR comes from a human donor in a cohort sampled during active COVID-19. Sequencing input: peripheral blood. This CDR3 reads CASNPRVLFETQYF. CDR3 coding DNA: TGTGCCAGCAACCCCAGGGTCTTGTTCGAGACCCAGTACTTC.